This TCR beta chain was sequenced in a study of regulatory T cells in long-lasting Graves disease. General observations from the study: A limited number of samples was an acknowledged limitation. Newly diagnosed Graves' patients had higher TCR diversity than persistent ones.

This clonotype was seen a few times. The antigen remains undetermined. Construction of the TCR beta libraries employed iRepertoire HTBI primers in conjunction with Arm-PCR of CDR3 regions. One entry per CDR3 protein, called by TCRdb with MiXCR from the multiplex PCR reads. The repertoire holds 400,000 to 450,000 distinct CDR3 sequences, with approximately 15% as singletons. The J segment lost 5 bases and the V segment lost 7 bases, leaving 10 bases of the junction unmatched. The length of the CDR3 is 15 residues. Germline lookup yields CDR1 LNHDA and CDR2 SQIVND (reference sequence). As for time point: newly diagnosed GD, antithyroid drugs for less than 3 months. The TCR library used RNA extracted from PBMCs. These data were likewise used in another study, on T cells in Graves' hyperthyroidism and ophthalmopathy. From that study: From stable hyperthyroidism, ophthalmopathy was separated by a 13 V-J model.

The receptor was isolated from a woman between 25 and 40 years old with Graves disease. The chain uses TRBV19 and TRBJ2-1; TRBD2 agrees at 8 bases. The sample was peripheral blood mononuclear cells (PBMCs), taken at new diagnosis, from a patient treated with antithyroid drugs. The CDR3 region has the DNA TGTGCCAGTAATTCAGGAGGTAGCGGGAACAATGAGCAGTTCTTC. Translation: CASNSGGSGNNEQFF.